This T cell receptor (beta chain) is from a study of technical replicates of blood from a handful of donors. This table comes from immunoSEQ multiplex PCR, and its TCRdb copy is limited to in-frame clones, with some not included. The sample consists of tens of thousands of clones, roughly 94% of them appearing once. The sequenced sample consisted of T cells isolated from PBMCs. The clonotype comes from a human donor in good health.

The CDR3 DNA follows: TGTGCCAGCAGCTCGACAGGGATTACAACTAATGAAAAACTGTTTTTT. Translating it yields CASSSTGITTNEKLFF. The rearrangement joins TRBV5-6 to TRBJ1-4; 7 nucleotides match TRBD1. The CDR3 runs to 16 residues. Germline V CDR1 and CDR2: SGHDT, YYEEEE. V dropped 3 bases and J dropped 0; count of bases not matched to a gene: 5.